Listed here are 29 T cell receptor beta chains from one sample, sequenced in a study of T cell changes during pregnancy in multiple sclerosis. The data were produced by immunoSEQ multiplex PCR, yet TCRdb's version contains in-frame clones alone and is incomplete. The profile covers about 59,000 clones, with roughly 89% appearing a single time and approximately 5% taken by the ten largest. Specimen: peripheral blood from another person, used as feeder cells. These receptors originate from a human donor whose cells served as feeder cells for cultures in a pregnancy study.

V gene TRBV10-3 combines with J gene TRBJ1-3; 8 bases are a match to TRBD1. The length of the CDR3 is 16 residues. Germline lookup yields CDR1 ENHRY and CDR2 SYGVKD. V trimming: 6 bases; J trimming: 4 bases; junction bases outside the gene matches: 11. CDR3 amino acids: CAISERQGLSGNTIYF. CDR3 DNA: TGTGCCATCAGCGAAAGACAGGGGTTGTCAGGAAACACCATATATTTT.

The chain has TRBV7-2 and TRBJ1-1, with 8 bases lining up with TRBD1. J lost 5 bases, V lost 2 bases, and 7 bases had no gene match. Germline V gives CDR1 SGHTA, CDR2 FQGNSA. The CDR3 sequence is 15 residues long. CDR3 sequence: CASSLRTGRVTEAFF. The CDR3 DNA sequence: TGTGCCAGCAGCTTAAGGACAGGGAGAGTTACTGAAGCTTTCTTT.

The chain carries TRBV30 and TRBJ1-2; no definite D call. This CDR3 contains 14 residues. V was trimmed by 1 base and J by 6 bases, leaving 15 bases between them. Germline V CDR1 and CDR2: GTSNPN, SVGIG (reference sequence). CDR3 coding DNA: TGTGCCTGGAGTGGACGGGTAGCCTATAATGGCTACACCTTC. Translation: CAWSGRVAYNGYTF.

This chain uses TRBV9 with TRBJ1-1; TRBD1 is a possible D gene (5 bases). Germline values: CDR1 SGDLS, CDR2 YYNGEE. Trimming removed 3 bases from V and 7 bases from J, with 16 bases in between. CDR3 length: 14 residues. The CDR3 reads CASSAVLTGGEAFF. CDR3 coding DNA: TGTGCCAGCAGCGCCGTTTTGACGGGGGGTGAAGCTTTCTTT.

This clone was detected once. The chain couples TRBV7-3 to TRBJ2-1; D remains ambiguous. This CDR3 is 15 amino acids long. Looked up from germline, CDR1 is SGHTA and CDR2 is FQGTGA. V gave up 5 bases and J gave up 0 bases, with 11 bases separating them. CDR3 DNA sequence: TGTGCCAGCAGCCAGCAAGTAGGCTCCTACAATGAGCAGTTCTTC. Protein product: CASSQQVGSYNEQFF. The full variable domain, with the rest looked up from reference TRBV7-3 and TRBJ2-1, is GAGVSQTPSNKVTEKGKYVELRCDPISGHTALYWYRQSLGQGPEFLIYFQGTGAADDSGLPNDRFFAVRPEGSVSTLKIQRTERGDSAVYLCASSQQVGSYNEQFFGPGTRLTVL.

The chain employs TRBV30 and TRBJ1-5, with D unresolved. V gave up 1 base and J gave up 0 bases, with 4 bases separating them. Germline loops: CDR1 GTSNPN, CDR2 SVGIG (reference sequence). The CDR3 loop spans 13 amino acids. CDR3 in amino acids: CAWSASSNQPQHF. The CDR3 nucleotides are TGTGCCTGGAGTGCCAGTAGCAATCAGCCCCAGCATTTT.

The chain employs TRBV5-6 and TRBJ1-1, with D uncertain. The germline gives CDR1 SGHDT, CDR2 YYEEEE. The CDR3 runs to 13 residues. Between the trimmed V and J ends, which lost 0 bases and 6 bases, there was a span of 9 bases. CDR3 in amino acids: CASSLVSAAEAFF. CDR3 nucleotide sequence: TGTGCCAGCAGCTTGGTATCGGCAGCTGAAGCTTTCTTT.

The chain carries TRBV7-2 and TRBJ2-3; 8 bases agree with TRBD1. With V trimmed by 5 bases and J by 1 base, 2 bases remained unmatched. Germline values: CDR1 SGHTA, CDR2 FQGNSA. The CDR3 spans 14 residues. The CDR3 sequence is CASSGQGGTDTQYF. CDR3 nucleotide sequence: TGTGCCAGCAGCGGACAGGGCGGCACAGATACGCAGTATTTT.

The chain employs TRBV7-3 and TRBJ2-7; 8 positions agree with TRBD2. Germline V CDR1 and CDR2: SGHTA, FQGTGA. Trimming cost V 5 bases and J 0 bases; bases outside gene matches: 9. The CDR3 loop spans 16 amino acids. CDR3 sequence (DNA): TGTGCCAGCAGCCCCGGGGTAGCGGGACCCTCCTACGAGCAGTACTTC. It yields the protein CASSPGVAGPSYEQYF.

This clone was recorded a few times. The rearrangement joins TRBV18 to TRBJ2-2, with D hard to call. Germline loops: CDR1 KGHSH, CDR2 LQKENI. This CDR3 is built from 13 residues. V lost 1 base to trimming and J lost 4 bases, with 4 bases between them. The CDR3: CASSPLGTGELFF. The CDR3 nucleotides read TGTGCCAGCTCACCACTGGGCACCGGGGAGCTGTTTTTT.

V usage is TRBV7-2 and J usage is TRBJ2-7; 9 bases align to TRBD1. V shed 0 bases and J 1 base; nucleotides not matched to a gene: 4. This CDR3 has 16 amino acids. The germline CDR1 and CDR2 sequences are SGHTA and FQGNSA. CDR3 region: CASSLAGTGLSYEQYF. For the CDR3, the DNA is TGTGCCAGCAGCTTAGCTGGGACAGGGCTATCCTACGAGCAGTACTTC.

The chain is built from TRBV7-6 and TRBJ2-1; tentative D call: TRBD2 (6 bases). The CDR3 runs 19 residues. V was cut by 0 bases and J by 4 bases, with 22 bases left in between. From germline, CDR1 is SGHVS and CDR2 FNYEAQ. Written as DNA, the CDR3 is TGTGCCAGCAGCTTAGCTGGAGGGATAGCCCGTTTGGAGTACAATGAGCAGTTCTTC. As protein: CASSLAGGIARLEYNEQFF.

CDR3 in DNA: TGTGCCAGCAGCTTAGGGGGGGGGACCACAGATACGCAGTATTTT. This codes for CASSLGGGTTDTQYF. The genes are TRBV7-6 and TRBJ2-3; 7 bases match TRBD2. The CDR3 extends over 15 amino acids. The V segment lost 1 base and the J segment 2 bases; nucleotides outside the gene matches: 3. In germline, CDR1 is SGHVS, CDR2 FNYEAQ.

The chain links TRBV27 to TRBJ1-2; a possible D gene is TRBD1 (6 bases). This CDR3 spans 14 amino acids. V was shortened by 0 bases and J by 7 bases, with 12 bases between the two germline ends. CDR1 and CDR2 from the germline V gene are MNHEY and SMNVEV (reference sequence). The DNA of the CDR3 is TGTGCCAGCAGTTTATCGGTGGCAGGGGCTGGCTACACCTTC. Protein product: CASSLSVAGAGYTF.

This rearrangement joins TRBV29-1 to TRBJ1-4, with unresolved D. From germline, CDR1 is SQVTM and CDR2 ANQGSEA. This CDR3 region has 14 residues. With 6 bases removed from V and 1 base from J, the gap between germline ends came to 12 bases. CDR3 nucleotides: TGCAGCGTGGAGGGAGGCTTAACTAATGAAAAACTGTTTTTT. Its translation is CSVEGGLTNEKLFF.

The chain recombines TRBV6-5 with TRBJ1-1; 10 nucleotides line up with TRBD1. The CDR3 loop spans 15 amino acids. The V gene's germline CDR1 is MNHEY and CDR2 SVGAGI. V shed 5 bases and J 1 base; nucleotides not matched to a gene: 4. DNA for the CDR3: TGTGCCAGCAGTCGGGGGGACAGGGGGAACACTGAAGCTTTCTTT. It yields the protein CASSRGDRGNTEAFF.

This clone was observed a handful of times. The V call is TRBV10-3, the J call TRBJ1-1; D is possibly TRBD1 (5 bases). Germline loops: CDR1 ENHRY, CDR2 SYGVKD. CDR3 length: 16 residues. V was cut by 4 bases and J by 3 bases, with 18 bases left in between. DNA of the CDR3: TGTGCCATCAGTGCGTTAGACCGACAGACTTACACTGAAGCTTTCTTT. This gives the protein CAISALDRQTYTEAFF.

This chain connects TRBV5-4 to TRBJ1-2; 9 bases are a match to TRBD1. V shed 2 bases, J shed 8 bases, and the junction held 4 bases outside the gene matches. The CDR3 has 13 amino acids. Germline CDR1 reads SGHNT; CDR2 reads YYREEE (reference sequence). CDR3 region: CASSLRQGEGYTF. CDR3 DNA sequence: TGTGCCAGCAGCTTACGACAGGGGGAAGGCTACACCTTC.

This chain connects TRBV5-1 to TRBJ1-1; D possibly corresponds to TRBD1 (5 bases). V lost 2 bases and J lost 3, with 5 bases in between. Per germline, CDR1 SGHRS and CDR2 YFSETQ. This CDR3 comprises 12 residues. The CDR3 is CASSLGDTEAFF. The CDR3 DNA is TGCGCCAGCAGCTTAGGGGACACTGAAGCTTTCTTT.

The chain carries TRBV6-6 and TRBJ1-1, with D unclear. The V gene lost 5 bases and the J gene lost 2 bases, with 6 bases spanning the gap. Germline CDR1 is MNHNY and CDR2 is SVGAGI (reference sequence). The CDR3 loop spans 12 amino acids. In DNA, the CDR3 is TGTGCCAGCAGTGCAGGTAACACTGAAGCTTTCTTT. This gives the protein CASSAGNTEAFF.

This chain connects TRBV28 to TRBJ2-1; D possibly corresponds to TRBD2 (5 bases). CDR1 is MDHEN and CDR2 is SYDVKM in the germline V gene. The ends were cut back, 6 bases at V and 9 bases at J, with 9 bases in the middle. The length of the CDR3 is 11 residues. CDR3 DNA sequence: TGTGCCAGCAGGGACGAGGGTGAGCAGTTCTTC. Translation gives CASRDEGEQFF.

The chain joins TRBV29-1 to TRBJ2-1; TRBD1 matches 7 bases. Germline-derived CDR1 and CDR2 are SQVTM and ANQGSEA. Trimming at V came to 2 bases and at J to 2 bases, leaving 9 bases not matched to a gene. This CDR3 spans 16 amino acids. CDR3 in DNA: TGCAGCGTTGAATTAAAGGGACAGTACCCCTACAATGAGCAGTTCTTC. It is translated as CSVELKGQYPYNEQFF.

The rearrangement joins TRBV13 to TRBJ1-1; D not certain. V lost 0 bases and J lost 2, with 10 bases in between. The CDR3 spans 15 residues. The V gene's germline CDR1 is PRHDT and CDR2 FYEKMQ (reference sequence). CDR3 protein: CASSLGQAFNTEAFF. CDR3 sequence (DNA): TGTGCCAGCAGCTTAGGGCAGGCGTTTAACACTGAAGCTTTCTTT.

The CDR3 DNA sequence: TGTGCCAGTAGTATAGATACGGGACTCTCCTACGAGCAGTACTTC. It is translated as CASSIDTGLSYEQYF. The rearrangement joins TRBV19 to TRBJ2-7; a possible D gene is TRBD2 (6 bases). The CDR3 spans 15 residues. Germline CDR1 and CDR2: LNHDA and SQIVND (reference sequence). V lost 0 bases and J lost 0, with 9 bases in between. Full variable domain (rest looked up from reference TRBV19 and TRBJ2-7): DGGITQSPKYLFRKEGQNVTLSCEQNLNHDAMYWYRQDPGQGLRLIYYSQIVNDFQKGDIAEGYSVSREKKESFPLTVTSAQKNPTAFYLCASSIDTGLSYEQYFGPGTRLTVT.

The rearrangement links TRBV4-3 to TRBJ1-2, with a weak D call TRBD1 (6 bases). This CDR3 is 15 amino acids long. The germline gives CDR1 LGHNA, CDR2 YSLEER. V dropped 0 bases and J dropped 4 bases, with 12 bases sitting between them. DNA for the CDR3: TGCGCCAGCAGCCAAGAATCGGGACACTTCTATGGCTACACCTTC. This encodes CASSQESGHFYGYTF.

The chain uses TRBV30 and TRBJ2-7; 7 bases agree with TRBD2. The CDR3 has 14 amino acids. Trimming took 3 bases from V and 7 from J; bases not matched to a gene: 12. CDR1 is GTSNPN, CDR2 SVGIG, per germline (reference sequence). Written as DNA, the CDR3 is TGTGCCTGGAGCGCCGGGACGGGGACTATAGAGCAGTACTTC. It translates to CAWSAGTGTIEQYF. Filled out from reference TRBV30 and TRBJ2-7, the complete variable domain reads SQTIHQWPATLVQPVGSPLSLECTVEGTSNPNLYWYRQAAGRGLQLLFYSVGIGQISSEVPQNLSASRPQDRQFILSSKKLLLSDSGFYLCAWSAGTGTIEQYFGPGTRLTVT.

This sequence joins TRBV30 and TRBJ1-2; TRBD1 might be the D (6 bases). This CDR3 has 14 amino acids. Trimming stripped 2 bases from V and 0 bases from J, with 10 bases between. The germline CDR1 and CDR2 sequences are GTSNPN and SVGIG (reference sequence). CDR3: CAWSRTVTNYGYTF. The CDR3 DNA is TGTGCCTGGAGTAGGACAGTCACTAACTATGGCTACACCTTC.

The rearrangement links TRBV20-1 to TRBJ1-1, with unresolved D. The CDR3 runs 11 residues. Germline CDR1 reads DFQATT; CDR2 reads SNEGSKA (reference sequence). With 3 bases removed from V and 5 bases from J, the gap between germline ends came to 7 bases. The CDR3 DNA follows: TGCAGTGCTAGGGGGATTACTGAAGCTTTCTTT. Its translation is CSARGITEAFF.

V and J are TRBV7-3 and TRBJ2-6; tentatively, D is TRBD1 (7 bases). Per the germline V gene, CDR1 is SGHTA and CDR2 is FQGTGA. V lost 2 bases to trimming and J lost 1 base, with 15 bases between them. CDR3 length equals 18 residues. The CDR3 DNA is TGTGCCAGCAGCTTATGGGCAGGGGGAGGTTCTGGGGCCAACGTCCTGACTTTC. As protein: CASSLWAGGGSGANVLTF.